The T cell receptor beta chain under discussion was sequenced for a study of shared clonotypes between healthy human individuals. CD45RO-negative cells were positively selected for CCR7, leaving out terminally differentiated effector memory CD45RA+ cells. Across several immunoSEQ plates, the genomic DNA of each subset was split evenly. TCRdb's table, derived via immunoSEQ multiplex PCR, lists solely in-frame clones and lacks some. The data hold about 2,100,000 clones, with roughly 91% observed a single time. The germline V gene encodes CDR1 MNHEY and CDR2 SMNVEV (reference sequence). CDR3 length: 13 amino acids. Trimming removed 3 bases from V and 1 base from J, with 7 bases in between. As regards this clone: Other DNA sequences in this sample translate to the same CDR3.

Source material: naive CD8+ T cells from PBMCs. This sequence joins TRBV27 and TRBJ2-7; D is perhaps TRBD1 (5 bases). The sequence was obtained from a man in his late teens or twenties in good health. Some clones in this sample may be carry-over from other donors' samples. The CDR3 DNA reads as TGTGCCAGCAGTTTCAGGGCTTCCTACGAGCAGTACTTC. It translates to CASSFRASYEQYF.